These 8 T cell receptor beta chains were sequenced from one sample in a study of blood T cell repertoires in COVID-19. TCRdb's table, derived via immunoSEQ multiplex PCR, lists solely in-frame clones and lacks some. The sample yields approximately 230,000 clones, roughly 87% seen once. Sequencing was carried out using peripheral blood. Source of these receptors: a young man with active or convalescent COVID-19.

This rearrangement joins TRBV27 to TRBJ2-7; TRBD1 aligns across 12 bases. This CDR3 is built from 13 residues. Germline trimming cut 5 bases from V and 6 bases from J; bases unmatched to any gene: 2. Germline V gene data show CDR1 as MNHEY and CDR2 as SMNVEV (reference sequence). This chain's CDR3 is CASSMGQGAEQYF. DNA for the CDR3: TGTGCCAGCAGTATGGGACAGGGGGCCGAGCAGTACTTC.

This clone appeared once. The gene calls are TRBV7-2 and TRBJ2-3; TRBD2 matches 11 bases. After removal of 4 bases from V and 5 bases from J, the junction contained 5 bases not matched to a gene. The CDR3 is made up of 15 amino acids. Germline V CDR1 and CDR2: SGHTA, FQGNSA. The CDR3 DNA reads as TGTGCCAGCAGCTGGTTACTAGCGGGAGTAGATACGCAGTATTTT. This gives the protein CASSWLLAGVDTQYF. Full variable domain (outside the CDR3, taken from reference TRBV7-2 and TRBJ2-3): GAGVSQSPSNKVTEKGKDVELRCDPISGHTALYWYRQSLGQGLEFLIYFQGNSAPDKSGLPSDRFSAERTGGSVSTLTIQRTQQEDSAVYLCASSWLLAGVDTQYFGPGTRLTVL.

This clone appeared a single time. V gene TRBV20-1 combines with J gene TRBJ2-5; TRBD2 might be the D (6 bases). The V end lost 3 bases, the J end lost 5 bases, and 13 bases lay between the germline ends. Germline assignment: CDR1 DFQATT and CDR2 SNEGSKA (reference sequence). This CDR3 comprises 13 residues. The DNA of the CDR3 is TGCAGTGCTAGTCCCGGGGGAGAGGAGACCCAGTACTTC. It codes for CSASPGGEETQYF.

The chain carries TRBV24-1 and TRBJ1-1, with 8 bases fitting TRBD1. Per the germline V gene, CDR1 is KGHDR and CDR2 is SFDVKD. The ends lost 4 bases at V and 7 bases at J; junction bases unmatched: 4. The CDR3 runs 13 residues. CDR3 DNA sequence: TGTGCCACCAGTGACCCGGGGACAGGTGAAGCTTTCTTT. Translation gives CATSDPGTGEAFF.

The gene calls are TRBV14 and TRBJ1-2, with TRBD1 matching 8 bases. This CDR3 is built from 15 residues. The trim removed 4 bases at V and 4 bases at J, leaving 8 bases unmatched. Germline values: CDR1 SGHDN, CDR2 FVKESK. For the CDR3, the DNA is TGTGCCAGCAGCCTATCTGGACAGGGAGTCTATGGCTACACCTTC. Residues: CASSLSGQGVYGYTF.

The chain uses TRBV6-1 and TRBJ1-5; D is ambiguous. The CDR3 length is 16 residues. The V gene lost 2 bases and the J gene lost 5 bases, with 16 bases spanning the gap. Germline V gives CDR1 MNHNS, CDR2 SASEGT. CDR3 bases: TGTGCCAGCAGTGAACGGGATACAGAAAACTATCAGCCCCAGCATTTT. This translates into CASSERDTENYQPQHF.

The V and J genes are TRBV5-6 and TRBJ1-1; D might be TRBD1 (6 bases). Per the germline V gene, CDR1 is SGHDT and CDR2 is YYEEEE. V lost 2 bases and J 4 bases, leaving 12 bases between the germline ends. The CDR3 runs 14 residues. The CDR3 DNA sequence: TGTGCCAGCAGCTTCGACAGGTGGGGCACTGAAGCTTTCTTT. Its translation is CASSFDRWGTEAFF.

The chain's CDR3 is CASNPQGSTEAFF. CDR3 DNA sequence: TGTGCCAGCAACCCACAGGGGAGCACTGAAGCTTTCTTT. This chain joins TRBV5-6 and TRBJ1-1, with TRBD1 matching 7 bases. V dropped 6 bases and J dropped 4; count of bases not matched to a gene: 6. There are 13 residues in the CDR3. CDR1 is SGHDT, CDR2 YYEEEE, per germline. Complete variable domain (other parts from reference TRBV5-6 and TRBJ1-1): DAGVTQSPTHLIKTRGQQVTLRCSPKSGHDTVSWYQQALGQGPQFIFQYYEEEERQRGNFPDRFSGHQFPNYSSELNVNALLLGDSALYLCASNPQGSTEAFFGQGTRLTVV.